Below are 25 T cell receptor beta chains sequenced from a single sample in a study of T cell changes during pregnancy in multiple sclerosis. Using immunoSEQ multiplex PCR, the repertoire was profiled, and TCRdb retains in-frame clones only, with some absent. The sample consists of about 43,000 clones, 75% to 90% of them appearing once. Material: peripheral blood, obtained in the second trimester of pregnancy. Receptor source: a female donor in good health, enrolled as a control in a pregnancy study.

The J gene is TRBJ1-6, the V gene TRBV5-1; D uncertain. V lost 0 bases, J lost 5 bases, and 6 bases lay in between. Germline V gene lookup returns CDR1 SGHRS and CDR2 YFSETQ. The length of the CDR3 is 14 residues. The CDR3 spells CASSLGSDNSPLHF. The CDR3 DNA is TGCGCCAGCAGCTTGGGTTCAGATAATTCACCCCTCCACTTT.

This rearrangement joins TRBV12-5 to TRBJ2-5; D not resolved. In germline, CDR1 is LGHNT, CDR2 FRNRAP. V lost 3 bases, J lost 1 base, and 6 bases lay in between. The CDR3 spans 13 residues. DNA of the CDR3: TGTGCTAGTGGTTTCGGGTCCCAAGAGACCCAGTACTTC. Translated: CASGFGSQETQYF.

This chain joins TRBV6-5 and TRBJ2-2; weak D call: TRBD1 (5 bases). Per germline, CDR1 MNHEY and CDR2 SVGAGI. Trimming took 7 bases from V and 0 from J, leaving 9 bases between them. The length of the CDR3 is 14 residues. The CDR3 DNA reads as TGTGCCAGCAAGGGGTCCGCGAACACCGGGGAGCTGTTTTTT. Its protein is CASKGSANTGELFF.

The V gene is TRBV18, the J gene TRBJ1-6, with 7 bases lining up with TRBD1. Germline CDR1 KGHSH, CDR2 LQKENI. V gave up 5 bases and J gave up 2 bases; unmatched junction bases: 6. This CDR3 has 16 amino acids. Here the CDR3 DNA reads TGTGCCAGCTCAGGAAGGACAGGAACCTATAATTCACCCCTCCACTTT. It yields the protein CASSGRTGTYNSPLHF.

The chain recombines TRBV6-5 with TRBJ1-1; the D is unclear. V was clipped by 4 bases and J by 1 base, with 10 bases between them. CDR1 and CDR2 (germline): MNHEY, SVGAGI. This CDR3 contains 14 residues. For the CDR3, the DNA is TGTGCCAGCAGTTCCCCGGCAGGGAACACTGAAGCTTTCTTT. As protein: CASSSPAGNTEAFF.

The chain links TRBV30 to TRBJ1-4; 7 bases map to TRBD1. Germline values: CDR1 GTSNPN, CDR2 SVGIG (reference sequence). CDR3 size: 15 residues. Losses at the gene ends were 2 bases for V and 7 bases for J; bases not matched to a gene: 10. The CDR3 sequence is CAWSSGRQGGEKLFF. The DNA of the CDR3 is TGTGCCTGGAGTTCGGGGAGGCAGGGGGGTGAAAAACTGTTTTTT.

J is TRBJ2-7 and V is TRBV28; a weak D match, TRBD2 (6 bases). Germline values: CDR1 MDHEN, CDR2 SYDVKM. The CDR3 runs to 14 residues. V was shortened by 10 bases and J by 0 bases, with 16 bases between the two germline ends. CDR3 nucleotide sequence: TGTGCCACCTCCTTTCGGGGGAGCTCCTACGAGCAGTACTTC. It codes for CATSFRGSSYEQYF.

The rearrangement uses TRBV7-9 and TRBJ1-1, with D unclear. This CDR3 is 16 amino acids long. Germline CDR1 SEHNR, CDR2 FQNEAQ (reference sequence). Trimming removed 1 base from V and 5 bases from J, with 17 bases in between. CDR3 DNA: TGTGCCAGCAGCTTAGGGTGGGAGCTCGGAGGGACTGAAGCTTTCTTT. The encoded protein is CASSLGWELGGTEAFF.

In nucleotides, the CDR3 is TGTGCCTGGAGTGTAGGAGGGAACACTGAAGCTTTCTTT. Translation gives CAWSVGGNTEAFF. The chain uses TRBV30 and TRBJ1-1; D not resolved. The CDR3 is 13 amino acids. The V end was cut by 0 bases, the J end by 1 base, with 6 bases between. Germline CDR1 reads GTSNPN; CDR2 reads SVGIG (reference sequence).

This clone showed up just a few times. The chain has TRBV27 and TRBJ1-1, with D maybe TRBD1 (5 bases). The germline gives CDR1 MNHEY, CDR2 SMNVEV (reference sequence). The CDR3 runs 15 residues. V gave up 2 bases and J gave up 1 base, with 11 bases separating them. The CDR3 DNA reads TGTGCCAGCAGTTTAGCCTGGGGGGGGAACACTGAAGCTTTCTTT. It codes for CASSLAWGGNTEAFF.

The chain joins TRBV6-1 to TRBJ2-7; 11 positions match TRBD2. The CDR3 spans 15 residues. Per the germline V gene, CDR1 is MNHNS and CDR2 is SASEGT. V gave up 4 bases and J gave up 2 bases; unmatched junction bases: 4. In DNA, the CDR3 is TGTGCCAGCAGTGCTTTAGCGGGAGGGCCCTACGAGCAGTACTTC. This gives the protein CASSALAGGPYEQYF.

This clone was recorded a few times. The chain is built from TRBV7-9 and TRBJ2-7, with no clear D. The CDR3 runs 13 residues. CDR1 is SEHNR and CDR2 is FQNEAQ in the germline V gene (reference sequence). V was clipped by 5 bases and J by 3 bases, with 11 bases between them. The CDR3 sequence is CASSPAGNYEQYF. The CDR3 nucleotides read TGTGCCAGCAGCCCGGCAGGAAACTACGAGCAGTACTTC.

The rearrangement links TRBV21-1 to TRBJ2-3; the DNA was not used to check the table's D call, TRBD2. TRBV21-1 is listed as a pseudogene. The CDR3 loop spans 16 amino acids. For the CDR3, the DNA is TGTGCCAGCAGCAGACGACTAGCGGGGGGCACAGATACGCAGTATTTT. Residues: CASSRRLAGGTDTQYF.

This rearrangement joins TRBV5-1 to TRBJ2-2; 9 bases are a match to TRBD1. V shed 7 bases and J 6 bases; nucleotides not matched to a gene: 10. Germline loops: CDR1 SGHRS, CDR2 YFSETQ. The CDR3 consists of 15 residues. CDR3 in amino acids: CASAPGQGAAGELFF. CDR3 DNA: TGCGCCAGCGCCCCGGGACAGGGAGCCGCCGGGGAGCTGTTTTTT.

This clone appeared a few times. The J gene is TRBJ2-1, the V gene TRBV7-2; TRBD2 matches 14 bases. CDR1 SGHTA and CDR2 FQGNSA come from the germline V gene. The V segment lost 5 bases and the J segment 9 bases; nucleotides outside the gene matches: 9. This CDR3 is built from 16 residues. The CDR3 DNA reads TGTGCCAGCAGCCAAGGGACTAGCGGGAGTGGCGGTGAGCAGTTCTTC. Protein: CASSQGTSGSGGEQFF.

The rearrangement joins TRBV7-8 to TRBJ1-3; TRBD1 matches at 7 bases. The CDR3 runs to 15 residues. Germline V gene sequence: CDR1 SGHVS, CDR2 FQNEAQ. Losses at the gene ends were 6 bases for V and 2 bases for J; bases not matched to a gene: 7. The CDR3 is CASSQQQGTGNTIYF. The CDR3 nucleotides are TGTGCCAGCAGTCAACAACAGGGGACTGGAAACACCATATATTTT.

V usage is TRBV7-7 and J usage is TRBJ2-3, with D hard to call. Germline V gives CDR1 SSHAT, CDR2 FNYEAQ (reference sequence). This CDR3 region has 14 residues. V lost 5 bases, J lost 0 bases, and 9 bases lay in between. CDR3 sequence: CASSPLTSTDTQYF. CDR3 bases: TGTGCCAGCAGCCCACTCACTAGCACAGATACGCAGTATTTT.

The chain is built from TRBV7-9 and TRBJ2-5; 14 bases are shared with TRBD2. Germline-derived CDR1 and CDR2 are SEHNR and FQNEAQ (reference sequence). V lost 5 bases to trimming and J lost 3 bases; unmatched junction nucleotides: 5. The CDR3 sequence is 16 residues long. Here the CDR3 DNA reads TGTGCCAGCAGCAACCGACTAGCGGGGGGGAAAGAGACCCAGTACTTC. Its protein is CASSNRLAGGKETQYF. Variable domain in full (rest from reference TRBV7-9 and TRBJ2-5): DTGVSQNPRHKITKRGQNVTFRCDPISEHNRLYWYRQTLGQGPEFLTYFQNEAQLEKSRLLSDRFSAERPKGSFSTLEIQRTEQGDSAMYLCASSNRLAGGKETQYFGPGTRLLVL.

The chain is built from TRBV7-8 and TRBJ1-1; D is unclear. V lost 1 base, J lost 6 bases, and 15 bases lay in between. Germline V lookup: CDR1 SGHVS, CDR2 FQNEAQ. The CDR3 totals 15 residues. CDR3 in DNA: TGTGCCAGCAGCTTAGAAGGGAGACGCTCCGCTGAAGCTTTCTTT. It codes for CASSLEGRRSAEAFF.

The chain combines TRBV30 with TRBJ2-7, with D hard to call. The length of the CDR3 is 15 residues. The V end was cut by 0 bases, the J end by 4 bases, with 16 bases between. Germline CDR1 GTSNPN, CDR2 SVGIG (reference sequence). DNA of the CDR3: TGTGCCTGGAGTGTACGGTCTACCTTCCAATACGAGCAGTACTTC. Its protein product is CAWSVRSTFQYEQYF.

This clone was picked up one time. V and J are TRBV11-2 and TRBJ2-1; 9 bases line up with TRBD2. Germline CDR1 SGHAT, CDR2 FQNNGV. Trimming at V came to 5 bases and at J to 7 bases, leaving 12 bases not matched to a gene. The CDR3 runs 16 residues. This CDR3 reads CASSPSGGGAGNEQFF. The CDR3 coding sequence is TGTGCCAGCAGCCCTAGCGGCGGGGGGGCCGGGAATGAGCAGTTCTTC.

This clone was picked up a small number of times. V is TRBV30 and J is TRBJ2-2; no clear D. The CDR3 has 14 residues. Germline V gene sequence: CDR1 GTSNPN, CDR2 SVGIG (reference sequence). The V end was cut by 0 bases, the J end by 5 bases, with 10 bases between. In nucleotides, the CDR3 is TGTGCCTGGAGTGTTTTATTTCGGACCGGGGAGCTGTTTTTT. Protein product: CAWSVLFRTGELFF.

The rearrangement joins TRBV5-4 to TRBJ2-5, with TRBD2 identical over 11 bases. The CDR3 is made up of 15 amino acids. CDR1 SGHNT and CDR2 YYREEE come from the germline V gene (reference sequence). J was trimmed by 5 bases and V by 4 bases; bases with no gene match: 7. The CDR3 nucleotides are TGTGCCAGCAGCCCCTCGCCTAGCGGGAGGGAGACCCAGTACTTC. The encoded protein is CASSPSPSGRETQYF.

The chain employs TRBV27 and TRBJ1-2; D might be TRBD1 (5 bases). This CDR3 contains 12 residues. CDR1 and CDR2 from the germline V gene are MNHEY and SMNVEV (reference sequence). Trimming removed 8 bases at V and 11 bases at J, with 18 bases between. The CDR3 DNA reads TGTGCCAGCCGATCCGCGGGGCAGCAATACACCTTC. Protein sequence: CASRSAGQQYTF.

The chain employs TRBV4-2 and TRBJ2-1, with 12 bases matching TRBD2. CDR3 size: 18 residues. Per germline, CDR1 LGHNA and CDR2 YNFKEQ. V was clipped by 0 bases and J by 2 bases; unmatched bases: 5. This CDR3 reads CASSQEMRLAGAYNEQFF. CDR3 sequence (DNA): TGTGCCAGCAGCCAAGAGATGCGACTAGCGGGAGCCTACAATGAGCAGTTCTTC.